These 15 T cell receptor beta chains were all obtained from the same sample, sequenced in a study of blood T cell repertoires in COVID-19. The protocol was immunoSEQ multiplex PCR, while the TCRdb copy is restricted to in-frame clones and leaves out a portion. This table has about 220,000 clones, roughly 84% appearing once. Sequencing was performed on peripheral blood. The receptors derive from a woman older than 75 with acute or convalescent COVID-19.

V usage is TRBV11-2 and J usage is TRBJ1-2, with a tentative D call TRBD1 (6 bases). The V end was cut by 2 bases, the J end by 4 bases, with 14 bases between. There are 15 residues in the CDR3. Germline-derived CDR1 and CDR2 are SGHAT and FQNNGV. CDR3 in DNA: TGTGCCAGCAGCTTAAACAGGGCTTCTAGCTATGGCTACACCTTC. It codes for CASSLNRASSYGYTF.

This rearrangement joins TRBV9 to TRBJ1-1; possibly TRBD1 for D (6 bases). The CDR3 loop spans 17 amino acids. Germline CDR1 and CDR2: SGDLS and YYNGEE. The germline V and J ends were trimmed by 0 bases and 6 bases, with 21 bases remaining between them. The CDR3 DNA is TGTGCCAGCAGCGTAGGACCAACCGGGAACAGGGAGTCTGAAGCTTTCTTT. Translating it yields CASSVGPTGNRESEAFF.

The chain combines TRBV6-6 with TRBJ1-5, with D possibly TRBD1 on 6 matching bases. The CDR3 is made up of 14 amino acids. With 8 bases removed from V and 5 bases from J, the gap between germline ends came to 16 bases. Germline CDR1 MNHNY, CDR2 SVGAGI (reference sequence). In DNA form, the CDR3 reads TGTGCCAGCGGGGGGGGCAGGGCGGATCAGCCCCAGCATTTT. This encodes CASGGGRADQPQHF.

The CDR3 here is CASRRQDQPQHF. CDR3 bases: TGTGCCAGCAGACGACAAGATCAGCCCCAGCATTTT. This chain connects TRBV28 to TRBJ1-5; the D is unclear. Deletions cut 6 bases from V and 5 bases from J, with 8 bases between. The CDR3 totals 12 residues. Germline values: CDR1 MDHEN, CDR2 SYDVKM.

The chain combines TRBV11-2 with TRBJ1-2, with 11 bases aligning to TRBD1. Trimming cost V 4 bases and J 8 bases; bases outside gene matches: 6. Germline CDR1 is SGHAT and CDR2 is FQNNGV. The CDR3 totals 14 residues. The CDR3 DNA follows: TGTGCCAGCAGCTCGGGACAGGGGGTCGGCGGCTACACCTTC. Translating gives CASSSGQGVGGYTF.

This clone was detected once. The chain is built from TRBV5-4 and TRBJ2-3; 11 nucleotides line up with TRBD2. The ends lost 3 bases at V and 5 bases at J; junction bases unmatched: 8. There are 16 residues in the CDR3. Germline V CDR1 and CDR2: SGHNT, YYREEE (reference sequence). Here the CDR3 DNA reads TGTGCCAGCAGCTACCGCTCACTAGCGGGGGTAGATACGCAGTATTTT. This sequence encodes CASSYRSLAGVDTQYF.

In DNA form, the CDR3 reads TGTGCCAGCAGCTCTTTAGCGGGGGTCTACAATGAGCAGTTCTTC. This translates into CASSSLAGVYNEQFF. The rearrangement links TRBV7-2 to TRBJ2-1; 9 positions agree with TRBD2. This CDR3 is 15 amino acids long. The J segment lost 3 bases and the V segment lost 4 bases, leaving 4 bases of the junction unmatched. Germline CDR1 reads SGHTA; CDR2 reads FQGNSA.

The chain links TRBV5-1 to TRBJ1-5; D unclear. Per germline, CDR1 SGHRS and CDR2 YFSETQ. This CDR3 has 15 residues. V was shortened by 0 bases and J by 5 bases, with 12 bases between the two germline ends. DNA of the CDR3: TGCGCCAGCAGCTTGGCCGCGGGAGCCGATCAGCCCCAGCATTTT. Translating gives CASSLAAGADQPQHF.

The chain carries TRBV11-3 and TRBJ2-7; TRBD2 matches 14 bases. The V segment lost 4 bases and the J segment 4 bases; nucleotides outside the gene matches: 3. In germline, CDR1 is SGHNT, CDR2 YENEEA. The CDR3 loop spans 15 amino acids. CDR3 sequence (DNA): TGTGCCAGCAGCTCGGGACTAGCGGGGGTTTACGAGCAGTACTTC. Translated, it gives CASSSGLAGVYEQYF. The full variable domain, in which reference TRBV11-3 and TRBJ2-7 provide the parts outside the CDR3, is EAGVVQSPRYKIIEKKQPVAFWCNPISGHNTLYWYLQNLGQGPELLIRYENEEAVDDSQLPKDRFSAERLKGVDSTLKIQPAELGDSAVYLCASSSGLAGVYEQYFGPGTRLTVT.

This clone was counted only a few times. The gene calls are TRBV19 and TRBJ1-1, with D hard to call. V was shortened by 1 base and J by 1 base, with 13 bases between the two germline ends. This CDR3 is 16 amino acids long. Germline V gene lookup returns CDR1 LNHDA and CDR2 SQIVND (reference sequence). In DNA, the CDR3 is TGTGCCAGTAGTATAGGGGCAACCGGCAGGAACACTGAAGCTTTCTTT. Residues: CASSIGATGRNTEAFF. Drawing the rest from reference TRBV19 and TRBJ1-1, the complete variable domain is DGGITQSPKYLFRKEGQNVTLSCEQNLNHDAMYWYRQDPGQGLRLIYYSQIVNDFQKGDIAEGYSVSREKKESFPLTVTSAQKNPTAFYLCASSIGATGRNTEAFFGQGTRLTVV.

This chain uses TRBV27 with TRBJ2-1; TRBD2 aligns across 11 bases. The ends lost 3 bases at V and 4 bases at J; junction bases unmatched: 5. This CDR3 is 16 amino acids long. In germline, CDR1 is MNHEY, CDR2 SMNVEV (reference sequence). This CDR3 is CASSFGLAGGYNEQFF. CDR3 sequence (DNA): TGTGCCAGCAGTTTTGGTCTAGCGGGGGGTTACAATGAGCAGTTCTTC.

The chain couples TRBV14 to TRBJ2-7; 7 nucleotides line up with TRBD1. This CDR3 is 13 amino acids long. Germline V gene lookup returns CDR1 SGHDN and CDR2 FVKESK. Trimming took 6 bases from V and 5 from J; bases not matched to a gene: 7. The CDR3 coding sequence is TGTGCCAGCAGGTTACAGGGGACCGACGAGCAGTACTTC. Translated, it gives CASRLQGTDEQYF.

This clone was seen only once. The chain employs TRBV6-5 and TRBJ2-7, with D possibly TRBD1 on 6 matching bases. V lost 6 bases, J lost 3 bases, and 12 bases lay in between. The germline gives CDR1 MNHEY, CDR2 SVGAGI. This CDR3 comprises 13 residues. CDR3 sequence (DNA): TGTGCCAGCAGCGGGACAACTAACTACGAGCAGTACTTC. Translating it yields CASSGTTNYEQYF.

V and J are TRBV4-2 and TRBJ2-7; D is unclear. V was clipped by 0 bases and J by 4 bases, with 13 bases between them. This CDR3 region has 15 residues. The germline gives CDR1 LGHNA, CDR2 YNFKEQ. The CDR3 nucleotides are TGTGCCAGCAGCCAAGATCCCGCCCTAAAGTACGAGCAGTACTTC. It codes for CASSQDPALKYEQYF.

The CDR3 here is CASSVQPGTTTEQFF. CDR3 DNA: TGTGCCAGCAGCGTACAACCCGGGACTACTACTGAGCAGTTCTTC. The chain uses TRBV7-3 and TRBJ2-1; 7 nucleotides match TRBD2. The CDR3 is made up of 15 amino acids. CDR1 is SGHTA, CDR2 FQGTGA, per germline. The V gene end was trimmed by 5 bases and the J gene end by 9 bases; junction bases not matched to a gene: 13.